This T cell receptor (beta chain) was recovered during a study of STAT5B mutations in CD4+ large granular lymphocyte leukemia (dated 2022 in TCRdb). Study-level background: Among the healthy controls, the CDR3 'QG' motif was associated with a particular HLA allele. The TCRbeta repertoires of CD4+ T-cell large granular lymphocyte leukemia patients were compared with the TCRbeta repertoires of healthy blood donors. Flow cytometry on FACSCanto II or FACSVerse confirmed that purified fractions exceeded 95% purity among lymphocytes. Overall study results and their limits: Compared with healthy CD4+ repertoires, CD4-sorted patient repertoires appeared more clonal, and this difference remained even after the putative leukemic clones were removed. The data were not HLA-matched, and the higher clonality in CD4+ T-LGLL than in CD8+ T-LGLL could be due to the relatively small sample size. Main leukemic clonotypes were private to each patient, although approximately 25% of the main leukemic clonotypes were found at low frequency in the non-leukemic repertoires of other patients.

The immunoSEQ assay at survey resolution was applied to genomic DNA for sequencing of TCRbeta rearrangements. The original methods were these. In the TCR sequencing data, the smallest productive clonotype frequency that could be detected was 2.59 x 10-5. Only productive TCRbeta rearrangements, meaning sequences that were complete and in-frame, were kept for the analyses. Clonality for each sample was calculated as Simpson clonality in the immunoSEQ Analyzer version 3.0. Clones were categorized by frequency as very rare, small, medium, large (1-20%) or hyperexpanded (>20%). OLGA 1.2.3 estimated generation probabilities, VDJtools produced V-gene circos plots, VDJdb was queried for specificities, and GLIPH identified CDR3 motifs. TCRdb limited this immuneACCESS table to in-frame rearrangements with V and J called. A share of clones is missing; checked studies link under half to unresolved V genes, and the rest is unexplained. V and J calls and clone size are those listed in that table; D and trimming were worked out from the DNA. This sample holds 30,000 to 35,000 clones; more than 80% were observed only once. Together, the top ten hold approximately 4.7% of the sample.

The healthy control group was made up of 30 to 45 blood donors, and the Finnish Red Cross blood service supplied their buffy coats. All TCR-sequenced material derived from peripheral blood: patient blood samples and healthy donor buffy coats. Peripheral blood mononuclear cells were isolated by Ficoll-Hypaque gradient centrifugation. CD4+ cells were magnetically purified from the buffy coats of healthy controls. The Gentra Puregene Cell and Tissue kit was used for genomic DNA extraction, and quantification was performed on a Qubit 2.0 fluorometer. For this clone: It lacks a known antigen. No base quality values were provided; no much bigger clone lies one nucleotide off.

The sample consisted of CD4+ T cells from blood buffy coats. The sequence was collected from a human donor in good health.

For the CDR3, the sequence is CASSAGPSYEQYF. The sequence in DNA is TGTGCCAGCAGCGCGGGACCATCCTACGAGCAGTACTTC. The chain links TRBV9 with TRBJ2-7; the D region is possibly TRBD1 or TRBD2, each matching across 5 bases. Reading from cysteine to phenylalanine, the CDR3 counts 13 amino acids. The read is trimmed to its CDR3 DNA, 39 bases read in frame from base 1. From the germline V gene, CDR1 is SGDLS and CDR2 is YYNGEE. V is shortened by 3 bases, J by 1 base, and the region joining them spans 8 bases.